The text below deals with one T cell receptor beta chain. Across about two dozen US areas, participants ranged in age from 18 to 89 years. Participant reports of clinical history set cohort assignment. Within 2 weeks of study entry, exposed participants had contacted a PCR-confirmed or clinician-diagnosed COVID-19 case. The source of the sample is a study of blood T cell repertoires in COVID-19. On the study more broadly: In each case, the material was cDNA or gDNA derived from T cells, B-cell-depleted T cells, or PBMCs.

The germline V gene encodes CDR1 SGHTS and CDR2 YDEGEE. The CDR3 length is 17 residues. The junction had 7 bases not matched to a gene; V was cut back by 4 bases and J by 2 bases. Some clones are missing from TCRdb's copy, which holds only in-frame ones; the method was immunoSEQ multiplex PCR. The sample records more than 300,000 clones, over 90% being singletons. What was sequenced was PBMCs or T cells enriched from blood (not recorded which). The rearrangement links TRBV5-8 to TRBJ2-6, with 9 bases that match TRBD1. The receptor's source is a woman in her thirties who had been exposed to COVID-19. The CDR3 sequence is CASSHRDREPGANVLTF. The CDR3 region has the DNA TGTGCCAGCAGCCACCGGGACAGGGAACCTGGGGCCAACGTCCTGACTTTC.